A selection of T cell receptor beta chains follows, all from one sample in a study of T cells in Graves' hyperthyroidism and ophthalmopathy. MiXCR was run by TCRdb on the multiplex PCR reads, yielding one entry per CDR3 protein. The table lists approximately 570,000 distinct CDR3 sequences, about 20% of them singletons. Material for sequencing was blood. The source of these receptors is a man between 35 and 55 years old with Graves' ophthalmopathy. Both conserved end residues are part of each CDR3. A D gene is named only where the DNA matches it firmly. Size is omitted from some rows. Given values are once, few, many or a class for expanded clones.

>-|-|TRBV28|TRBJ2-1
CASRLEGLNEQFF
TGTGCCAGCAGGCTCGAGGGCCTCAATGAGCAGTTCTTC
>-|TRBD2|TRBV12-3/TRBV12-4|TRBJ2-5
CASSEEPSGGSTQYF
TGTGCCAGCAGTGAAGAGCCTAGCGGGGGATCGACCCAGTACTTC
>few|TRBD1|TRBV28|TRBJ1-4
CASSQRQGQPNEKLFF
TGTGCCAGCAGTCAACGACAGGGGCAGCCTAATGAAAAACTGTTTTTT
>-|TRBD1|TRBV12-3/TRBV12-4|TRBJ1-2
CASSFARTGNGYTF
TGTGCCAGCAGTTTCGCCAGGACAGGGAATGGCTACACCTTC
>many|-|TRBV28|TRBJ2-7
CASSGTTALAYEQYF
TGTGCCAGCAGTGGAACGACAGCGCTCGCCTACGAGCAGTACTTC
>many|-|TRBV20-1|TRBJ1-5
CSARGSAGGPQHF
TGCAGTGCTAGAGGTTCCGCCGGAGGGCCCCAGCATTTT
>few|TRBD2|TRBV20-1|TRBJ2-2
CSASSGGGTGELFF
TGCAGTGCTAGTTCGGGGGGAGGCACCGGGGAGCTGTTTTTT
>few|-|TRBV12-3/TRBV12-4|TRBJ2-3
CASSPRVDGTDTQYF
TGTGCCAGCAGTCCCAGGGTCGACGGGACAGATACGCAGTATTTT
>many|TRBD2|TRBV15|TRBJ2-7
CATSRVIGSGGQYEQYF
TGTGCCACCAGCAGAGTAATCGGTAGCGGGGGCCAATACGAGCAGTACTTC
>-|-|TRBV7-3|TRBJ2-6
CASSLTPVPGANVLTF
TGTGCCAGCAGCTTAACGCCGGTTCCTGGGGCCAACGTCCTGACTTTC
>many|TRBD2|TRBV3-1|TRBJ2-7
CASSRTGGSNEQYF
TGTGCCAGCTCGAGGACGGGGGGGTCCAACGAGCAGTACTTC
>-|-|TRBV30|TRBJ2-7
CAWAPGTLSSGEQYF
TGTGCCTGGGCCCCCGGGACCCTCAGCTCGGGCGAGCAGTACTTC
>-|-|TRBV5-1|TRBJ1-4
CASSPEGTEKLFF
TGCGCCAGCAGCCCCGAGGGGACTGAAAAACTGTTTTTT
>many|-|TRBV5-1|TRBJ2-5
CASSLGLLSQETQYF
TGCGCCAGCAGCTTGGGACTCCTAAGTCAAGAGACCCAGTACTTC
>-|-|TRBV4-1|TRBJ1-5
CASSLVGSRNQPQHF
TGCGCCAGCAGCCTAGTTGGGAGTCGCAATCAGCCCCAGCATTTT
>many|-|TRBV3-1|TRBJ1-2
CASSQVTSGYTF
TGTGCCAGCAGCCAAGTAACTAGTGGCTACACCTTC
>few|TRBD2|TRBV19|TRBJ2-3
CASSRGEAGSTDTQYF
TGTGCCAGTAGCCGAGGGGAAGCGGGGAGCACAGATACGCAGTATTTT
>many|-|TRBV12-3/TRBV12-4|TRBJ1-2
CASSRLSSYTF
TGTGCCAGCAGTCGCCTCTCTAGCTACACCTTC
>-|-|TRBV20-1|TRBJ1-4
CSARGEKLFF
TGCAGTGCTAGGGGTGAAAAACTGTTTTTT
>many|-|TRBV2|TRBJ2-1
CASNRDINEQFF
TGTGCCAGCAATAGGGACATCAATGAGCAGTTCTTC
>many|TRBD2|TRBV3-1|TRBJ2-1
CASSQDRIAGGHLDEQFF
TGTGCCAGCAGCCAAGATAGGATAGCGGGGGGGCATTTGGATGAGCAGTTCTTC
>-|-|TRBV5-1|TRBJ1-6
CASSLGSFSPLHF
TGCGCCAGCAGCTTGGGGTCCTTTTCACCCCTCCACTTT
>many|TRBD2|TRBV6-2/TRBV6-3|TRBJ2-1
CASSLHMFPRGGVSYNEQFF
TGTGCCAGCAGCCTACATATGTTTCCTCGGGGGGGAGTGTCCTACAATGAGCAGTTCTTC
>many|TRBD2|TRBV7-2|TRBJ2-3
CASSRGVAGPTDTQYF
TGTGCCAGCAGCCGAGGGGTAGCGGGGCCCACAGATACGCAGTATTTT
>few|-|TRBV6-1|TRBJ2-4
CASSASDRSFAKNIQYF
TGTGCCAGCAGTGCCTCAGACAGATCTTTCGCCAAAAACATTCAGTACTTC
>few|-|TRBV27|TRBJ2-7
CASSGRRGGRGIYEQYF
TGTGCCAGCAGTGGACGGAGGGGGGGGCGGGGAATTTACGAGCAGTACTTC
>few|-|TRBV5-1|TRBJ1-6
CASSLAQGSNSPLHF
TGCGCCAGCAGCTTGGCCCAGGGAAGTAATTCACCCCTCCACTTT
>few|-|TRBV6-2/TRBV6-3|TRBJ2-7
CASRFASRRLPYEQYF
TGTGCCAGCAGATTCGCCTCGAGGCGGCTTCCCTACGAGCAGTACTTC
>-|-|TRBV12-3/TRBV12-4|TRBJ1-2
CASSSLSSGYTF
TGTGCCAGCAGCTCTCTGTCGTCCGGCTACACCTTC
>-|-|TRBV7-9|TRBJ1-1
CASSTSGGHTEAFF
TGTGCCAGCAGCACGTCCGGAGGGCACACTGAAGCTTTCTTT
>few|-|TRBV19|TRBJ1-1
CASKGGQGDTEAFF
TGTGCCAGTAAGGGGGGACAAGGTGACACTGAAGCTTTCTTT
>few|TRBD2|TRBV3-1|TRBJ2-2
CASSQGLAGDNTGELFF
TGTGCCAGCAGCCAAGGACTAGCGGGGGACAACACCGGGGAGCTGTTTTTT
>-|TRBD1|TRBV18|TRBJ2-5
CASSPRTGGGETQYF
TGCGCCAGCAGCCCACGGACAGGGGGAGGAGAGACCCAGTACTTC
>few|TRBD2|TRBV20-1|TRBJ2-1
CSASTSERYNEQFF
TGCAGTGCTTCGACTAGCGAGCGCTACAATGAGCAGTTCTTC
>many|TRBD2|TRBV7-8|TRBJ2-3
CASSPLLARRTDTQYF
TGTGCCAGCAGCCCCCTACTAGCGCGCCGAACAGATACGCAGTATTTT
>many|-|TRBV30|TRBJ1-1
CAWSVVRGNTEAFF
TGTGCCTGGAGTGTTGTCAGGGGGAACACTGAAGCTTTCTTT
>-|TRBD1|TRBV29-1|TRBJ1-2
CSVGQVLNYGYTF
TGCAGCGTCGGACAGGTCCTAAACTATGGCTACACCTTC
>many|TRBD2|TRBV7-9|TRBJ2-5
CASSLLAGGPETQYF
TGTGCCAGCAGCTTGCTAGCGGGAGGGCCGGAGACCCAGTACTTC
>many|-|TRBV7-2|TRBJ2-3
CASSQAFSTDTQYF
TGTGCCAGCAGCCAGGCGTTCAGCACAGATACGCAGTATTTT
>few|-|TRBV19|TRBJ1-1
CASSHLGLEAFF
TGTGCCAGTAGTCACCTTGGACTTGAAGCTTTCTTT
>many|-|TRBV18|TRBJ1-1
CASSRAWGNTEAFF
TGTGCCAGCTCCAGGGCCTGGGGGAACACTGAAGCTTTCTTT
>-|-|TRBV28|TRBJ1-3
CASSLWEVRIGNTIYF
TGTGCCAGCAGTTTATGGGAAGTCCGGATAGGAAACACCATATATTTT